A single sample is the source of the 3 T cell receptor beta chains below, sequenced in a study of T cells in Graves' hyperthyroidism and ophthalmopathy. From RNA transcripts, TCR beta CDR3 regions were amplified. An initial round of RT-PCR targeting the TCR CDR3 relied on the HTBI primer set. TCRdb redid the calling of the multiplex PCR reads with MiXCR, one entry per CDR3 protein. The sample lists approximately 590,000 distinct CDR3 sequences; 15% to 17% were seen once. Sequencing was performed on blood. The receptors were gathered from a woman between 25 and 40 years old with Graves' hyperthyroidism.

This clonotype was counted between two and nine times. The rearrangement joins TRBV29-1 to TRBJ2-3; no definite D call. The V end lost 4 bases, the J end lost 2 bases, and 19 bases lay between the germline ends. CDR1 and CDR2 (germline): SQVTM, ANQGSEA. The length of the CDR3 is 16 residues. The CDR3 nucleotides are TGCAGCGTTGCAGGTGAGGTCTACCCACCCACAGATACGCAGTATTTT. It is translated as CSVAGEVYPPTDTQYF.

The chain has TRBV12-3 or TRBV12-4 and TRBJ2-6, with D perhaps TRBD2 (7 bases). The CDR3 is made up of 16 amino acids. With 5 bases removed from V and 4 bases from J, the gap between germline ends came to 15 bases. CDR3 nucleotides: TGTGCCAGCAGTATAAACGGGGGGCTGGGGGCCAACGTCCTGACTTTC. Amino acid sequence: CASSINGGLGANVLTF.

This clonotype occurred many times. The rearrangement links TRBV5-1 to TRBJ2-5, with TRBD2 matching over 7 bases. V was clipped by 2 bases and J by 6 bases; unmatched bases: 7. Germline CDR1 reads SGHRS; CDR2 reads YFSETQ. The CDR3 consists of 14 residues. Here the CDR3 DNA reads TGCGCCAGCAGCTTTTCGGCGGGAGAAAAGACCCAGTACTTC. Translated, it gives CASSFSAGEKTQYF.